These 8 T cell receptor beta chains were sequenced from one sample in a study of blood T cell repertoires in COVID-19. Sequenced by immunoSEQ multiplex PCR; TCRdb stores in-frame clones only, minus some. The repertoire includes about 480,000 clones, roughly 90% of them detected once, and approximately 2% sits in the top ten. Specimen: PBMCs or T cells enriched from blood (not recorded which). These receptors were collected from a woman between 35 and 50 years old who had recovered from COVID-19.

The genes are TRBV10-1 and TRBJ2-3; TRBD1 is a possible D gene (5 bases). This CDR3 spans 14 amino acids. V was cut by 5 bases and J by 0 bases, with 9 bases left in between. In germline, CDR1 is WNHNN, CDR2 SYGVQD (reference sequence). In DNA, the CDR3 is TGCGCCAGCAGTACAGGTTCTAGCACAGATACGCAGTATTTT. Residues: CASSTGSSTDTQYF.

The chain links TRBV27 to TRBJ1-6; TRBD1 aligns across 7 bases. The CDR3 has 14 residues. Trimming removed 6 bases from V and 7 bases from J; junction bases left unmatched: 6. CDR1 and CDR2 (germline): MNHEY, SMNVEV (reference sequence). In DNA form, the CDR3 reads TGTGCCAGCAGACCGGGACAGACAAATTCACCCCTCCACTTT. Protein sequence: CASRPGQTNSPLHF.

The V call is TRBV12-2, the J call TRBJ2-3; TRBD1, the table's D call, lacks a check against the DNA. TRBV12-2 is a pseudogene. The CDR3 length is 19 residues. CDR3 bases: TGTGCAAGTCGCTTAGCGGAACGGGGGAGACAGGGGGCAGCAGATACGCAGTATTTT. Its protein product is CASRLAERGRQGAADTQYF.

J is TRBJ1-3 and V is TRBV4-3; 8 nucleotides line up with TRBD1. The V and J ends lost 4 bases and 11 bases, in that order; junction bases with no gene match: 13. This CDR3 is built from 15 residues. The germline CDR1 and CDR2 sequences are LGHNA and YSLEER. The CDR3 DNA sequence: TGCGCCAGCAGCCTAGAAGACAGGGGAGGGACTCCCATATATTTT. Its translation is CASSLEDRGGTPIYF.

The rearrangement uses TRBV6-2 or TRBV6-3 and TRBJ1-5, with D possibly being TRBD1 (6 bases). Germline V gene sequence: CDR1 MNHEY, CDR2 SVGEGT. The CDR3 spans 17 residues. Trimming pared 2 bases from V and 0 bases from J, leaving 14 bases between. Here the CDR3 DNA reads TGTGCCAGCAGTTACGGGCAGGGACAACATAGCAATCAGCCCCAGCATTTT. This codes for CASSYGQGQHSNQPQHF.

This rearrangement joins TRBV2 to TRBJ2-7; a weak D match, TRBD2 (7 bases). Deletions cut 10 bases from V and 3 bases from J, with 31 bases between. Germline loops: CDR1 SNHLY, CDR2 FYNNEI. The CDR3 consists of 18 residues. The CDR3 here is CATKKGAGVDGGGYEQYF. The CDR3, as DNA: TGTGCCACCAAGAAAGGGGCGGGAGTAGACGGGGGCGGCTACGAGCAGTACTTC.

This chain links TRBV6-2 or TRBV6-3 with TRBJ2-7; D may be TRBD2 (5 bases). Trimming took 6 bases from V and 0 from J, leaving 15 bases between them. Germline V CDR1 and CDR2: MNHEY, SVGEGT. The CDR3 has 15 amino acids. DNA of the CDR3: TGTGCCAGCAGCCTCGACTACTACAGCTCCTACGAGCAGTACTTC. It is translated as CASSLDYYSSYEQYF.

The chain uses TRBV5-8 and TRBJ2-7; D possibly corresponds to TRBD1 (6 bases). Trimming removed 1 base at V and 8 bases at J, with 16 bases between. The germline V gene has CDR1 SGHTS and CDR2 YDEGEE. CDR3 length: 14 amino acids. The CDR3 loop is CASSLWDTSAKQYF. CDR3 sequence (DNA): TGTGCCAGCAGCTTGTGGGACACCAGCGCGAAGCAGTACTTC.